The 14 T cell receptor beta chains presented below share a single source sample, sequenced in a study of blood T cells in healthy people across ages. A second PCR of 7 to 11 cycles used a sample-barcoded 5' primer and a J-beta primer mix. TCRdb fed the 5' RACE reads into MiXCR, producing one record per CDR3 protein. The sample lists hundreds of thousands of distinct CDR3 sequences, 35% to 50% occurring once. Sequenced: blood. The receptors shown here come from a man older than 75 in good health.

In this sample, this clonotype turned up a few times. CDR3 sequence reads: CASSYGRPFPSSYNEQFF. CDR3 bases: TGTGCCAGCAGTTATGGCAGGCCCTTCCCGAGCTCCTACAATGAGCAGTTCTTC. The chain recombines TRBV6-2 or TRBV6-3 with TRBJ2-1; no reliable D call. The CDR3 length is 18 residues. Germline V gene sequence: CDR1 MNHEY, CDR2 SVGEGT. V shed 3 bases and J shed 0 bases, with 18 bases lying between them.

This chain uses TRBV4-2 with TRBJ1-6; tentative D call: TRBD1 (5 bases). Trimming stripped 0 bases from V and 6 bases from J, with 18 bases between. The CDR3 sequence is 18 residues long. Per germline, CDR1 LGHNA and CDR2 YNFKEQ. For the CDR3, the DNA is TGTGCCAGCAGCCAAGAGGCAGCAGAGGGGACGATTAATTCACCCCTCCACTTT. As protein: CASSQEAAEGTINSPLHF.

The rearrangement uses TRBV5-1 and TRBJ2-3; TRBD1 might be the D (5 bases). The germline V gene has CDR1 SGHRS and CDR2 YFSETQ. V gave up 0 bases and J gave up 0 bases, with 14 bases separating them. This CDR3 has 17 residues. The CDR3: CASSLETGVSSTDTQYF. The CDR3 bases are TGCGCCAGCAGCTTGGAAACAGGAGTTTCTAGCACAGATACGCAGTATTTT.

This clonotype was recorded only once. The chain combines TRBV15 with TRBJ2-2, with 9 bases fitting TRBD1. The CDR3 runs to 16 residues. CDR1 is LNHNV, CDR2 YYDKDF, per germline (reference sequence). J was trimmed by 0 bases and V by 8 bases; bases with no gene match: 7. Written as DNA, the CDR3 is TGTGCCACCCGGACAGGGGTCAAATCGAACACCGGGGAGCTGTTTTTT. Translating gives CATRTGVKSNTGELFF.

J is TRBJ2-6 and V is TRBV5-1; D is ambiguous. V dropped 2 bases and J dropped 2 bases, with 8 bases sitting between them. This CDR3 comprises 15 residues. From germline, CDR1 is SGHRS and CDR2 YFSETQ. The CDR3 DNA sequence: TGCGCCAGCAGCTTAAGAGTGGCTGGGGCCAACGTCCTGACTTTC. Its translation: CASSLRVAGANVLTF.

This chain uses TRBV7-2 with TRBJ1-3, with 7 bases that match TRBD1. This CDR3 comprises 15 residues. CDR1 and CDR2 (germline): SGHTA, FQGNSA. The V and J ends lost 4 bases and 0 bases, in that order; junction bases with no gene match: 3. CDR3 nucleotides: TGTGCCAGCAGCTCGGGACAGATCTCTGGAAACACCATATATTTT. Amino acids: CASSSGQISGNTIYF.

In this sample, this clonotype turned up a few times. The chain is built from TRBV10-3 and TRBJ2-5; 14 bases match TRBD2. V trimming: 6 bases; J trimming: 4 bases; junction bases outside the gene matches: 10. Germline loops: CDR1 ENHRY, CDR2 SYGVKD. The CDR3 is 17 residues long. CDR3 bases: TGTGCCATCAGCCCGGGACTAGCGGGGGCCCTGGGAGAGACCCAGTACTTC. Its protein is CAISPGLAGALGETQYF.

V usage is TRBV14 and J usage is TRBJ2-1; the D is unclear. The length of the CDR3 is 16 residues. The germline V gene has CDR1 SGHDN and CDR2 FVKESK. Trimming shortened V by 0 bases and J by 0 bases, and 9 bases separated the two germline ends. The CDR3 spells CASSQDGRSSYNEQFF. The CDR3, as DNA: TGTGCCAGCAGCCAAGACGGAAGGAGCTCCTACAATGAGCAGTTCTTC.

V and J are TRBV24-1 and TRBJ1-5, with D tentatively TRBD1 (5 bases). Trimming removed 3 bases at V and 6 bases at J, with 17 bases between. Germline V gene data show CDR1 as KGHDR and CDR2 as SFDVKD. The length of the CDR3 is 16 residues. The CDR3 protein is CATSDGGRRKVQPQHF. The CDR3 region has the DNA TGTGCCACCAGTGATGGGGGTAGGAGGAAGGTTCAGCCCCAGCATTTT.

The CDR3 nucleotides read TGTGCCAGCAGCCTGGGGACTAGCGGGAGCAGGGCTACGCAGTATTTT. Translating gives CASSLGTSGSRATQYF. The chain has TRBV7-3 and TRBJ2-3; 14 positions agree with TRBD2. V lost 5 bases to trimming and J lost 8 bases; unmatched junction nucleotides: 9. The length of the CDR3 is 16 residues. Germline V gene lookup returns CDR1 SGHTA and CDR2 FQGTGA.

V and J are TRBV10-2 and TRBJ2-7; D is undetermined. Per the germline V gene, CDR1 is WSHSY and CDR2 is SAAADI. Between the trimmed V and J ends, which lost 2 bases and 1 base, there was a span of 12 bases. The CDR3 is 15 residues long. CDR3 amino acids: CASSETPWGSYEQYF. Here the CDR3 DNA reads TGCGCCAGCAGTGAGACCCCCTGGGGATCCTACGAGCAGTACTTC.

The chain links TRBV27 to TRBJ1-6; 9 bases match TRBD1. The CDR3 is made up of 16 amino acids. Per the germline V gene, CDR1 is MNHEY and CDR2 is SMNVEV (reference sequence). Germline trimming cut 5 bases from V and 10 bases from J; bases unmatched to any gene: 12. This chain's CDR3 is CASSPLGDRDGSPLHF. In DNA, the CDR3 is TGTGCCAGCAGTCCTTTGGGGGACAGGGATGGGTCACCCCTCCACTTT.

The CDR3 loop reads CASSPVGRGVNWATDTQYF. The DNA for the CDR3 is TGTGCCAGCAGCCCCGTCGGGCGAGGGGTTAACTGGGCCACAGATACGCAGTATTTT. V and J are TRBV7-2 and TRBJ2-3, with D possibly being TRBD1 or TRBD2 (5 bases each). This CDR3 region has 19 residues. The germline gives CDR1 SGHTA, CDR2 FQGNSA. V was clipped by 5 bases and J by 2 bases, with 26 bases between them.

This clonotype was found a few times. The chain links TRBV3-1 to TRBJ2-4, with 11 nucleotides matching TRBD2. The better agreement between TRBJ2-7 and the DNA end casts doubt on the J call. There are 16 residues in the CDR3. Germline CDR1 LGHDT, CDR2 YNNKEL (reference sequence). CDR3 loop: CASSQFVASGRSEQYF. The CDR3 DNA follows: TGTGCCAGCAGCCAATTTGTGGCTAGCGGGAGGAGCGAGCAGTACTTC.